These 30 T cell receptor beta chains were sequenced from one sample in a study of T-cell reconstitution after alpha-beta-depleted transplantation in children. Unique molecular identifiers were incorporated during preparation of the TCRbeta library. TCRdb itself ran the PCR reads through MiXCR, one entry per CDR3 protein. The data contain 250,000 to 350,000 distinct CDR3 sequences, nearly 10% of them seen just once; the ten biggest clones take up roughly a tenth. Sequenced material: PBMCs from the stem cell graft donor, taken from the stem cell graft. Every receptor here comes from a human donor who donated a stem cell graft to a child with SCID.

CDR3 region: CASSPRAYEQYF. CDR3 bases: TGTGCCAGCAGCCCCAGGGCCTACGAGCAGTACTTC. This rearrangement joins TRBV11-2 to TRBJ2-7; a possible D gene is TRBD1 (5 bases). The CDR3 runs to 12 residues. The V gene's germline CDR1 is SGHAT and CDR2 FQNNGV. Trimming removed 5 bases from V and 2 bases from J, with 7 bases in between.

This clonotype turned up a few times. The rearrangement uses TRBV27 and TRBJ1-5, with TRBD1 matching over 9 bases. The CDR3 loop spans 14 amino acids. V gave up 6 bases and J gave up 4 bases; unmatched junction bases: 4. Per germline, CDR1 MNHEY and CDR2 SMNVEV (reference sequence). CDR3 nucleotides: TGTGCCAGCAGCATACAGGGGGCTAATCAGCCCCAGCATTTT. Protein product: CASSIQGANQPQHF.

This clonotype was recorded many times. This chain links TRBV3-1 with TRBJ2-4, with 8 bases that match TRBD2. CDR1 is LGHDT and CDR2 is YNNKEL in the germline V gene (reference sequence). CDR3 length: 20 amino acids. The V and J ends lost 4 bases and 1 base, in that order; junction bases with no gene match: 18. The CDR3 here is CASSPTPGGGDPGAKNIQYF. In nucleotides, the CDR3 is TGTGCCAGCAGCCCTACCCCGGGGGGGGGCGATCCGGGGGCCAAAAACATTCAGTACTTC.

The chain is built from TRBV2 and TRBJ2-5; 7 nucleotides match TRBD1. V gave up 7 bases and J gave up 4 bases; unmatched junction bases: 12. CDR1 is SNHLY and CDR2 is FYNNEI in the germline V gene. This CDR3 is built from 15 residues. In nucleotides, the CDR3 is TGTGCCAGCAAAAACGGGACAGAGAGATTAGAGACCCAGTACTTC. Protein product: CASKNGTERLETQYF.

CDR3 DNA sequence: TGTGCCAGCAGACCGCCCCCCGGGACAGGGGGCAATGAGCAGTTCTTC. Residues: CASRPPPGTGGNEQFF. The V and J genes are TRBV12-3 or TRBV12-4 and TRBJ2-1; 11 bases map to TRBD1. The V segment lost 6 bases and the J segment 6 bases; nucleotides outside the gene matches: 10. There are 16 residues in the CDR3.

This clonotype occurred many times. This sequence joins TRBV12-3 or TRBV12-4 and TRBJ1-6, with D uncertain. CDR3 length: 13 residues. Trimming took off 5 bases at V and 7 bases at J, with 9 bases between the two ends. CDR3 loop: CASSLGENSPLHF. In DNA, the CDR3 is TGTGCCAGCAGTCTCGGGGAAAATTCACCCCTCCACTTT.

This rearrangement joins TRBV20-1 to TRBJ2-1, with 7 positions matching TRBD1. V lost 5 bases and J lost 9; bases outside the gene matches: 13. The CDR3 runs 14 residues. CDR1 DFQATT and CDR2 SNEGSKA come from the germline V gene (reference sequence). DNA for the CDR3: TGCAGTGCTCAGTCCCCGACAGGGATCGTTGAGCAGTTCTTC. It yields the protein CSAQSPTGIVEQFF.

This clonotype was recorded a few times. CDR3 DNA sequence: TGTGCCAGCAGCTCCCTTGGCCCAGCGGGGGGACAAGAGACCCAGTACTTC. Its protein is CASSSLGPAGGQETQYF. The J gene is TRBJ2-5, the V gene TRBV5-6; 9 bases agree with TRBD2. J gave up 2 bases and V 3 bases, and 11 bases lay outside the gene matches. The CDR3 has 17 amino acids. Per the germline V gene, CDR1 is SGHDT and CDR2 is YYEEEE.

The sample holds many counts of this clonotype. V gene TRBV18 combines with J gene TRBJ2-7; the match to TRBD2 covers 9 bases. V lost 2 bases and J lost 3; bases outside the gene matches: 5. CDR1 KGHSH and CDR2 LQKENI come from the germline V gene. This CDR3 is 15 amino acids long. The CDR3 DNA reads TGTGCCAGCTCACCAGCCGAGCGGGGGGTCTACGAGCAGTACTTC. Its translation is CASSPAERGVYEQYF.

This chain links TRBV12-3 or TRBV12-4 with TRBJ1-6, with D perhaps matching TRBD1 (5 bases). This CDR3 contains 16 residues. The germline V and J ends were trimmed by 1 base and 5 bases, with 12 bases remaining between them. Here the CDR3 DNA reads TGTGCCAGCAGTTTAGGATTCGGGGGTAATAATTCACCCCTCCACTTT. Encoded protein: CASSLGFGGNNSPLHF.

This clonotype showed up just a few times. The junction does not match germline at one end; this may be a read error. The V gene is TRBV4-1, the J gene TRBJ2-7; weak D call: TRBD2 (6 bases). The CDR3 runs to 14 residues. Looked up from germline, CDR1 is MGHRA and CDR2 is YSYEKL. In DNA, the CDR3 is TGCGCCAGCACCCAAGTTATTTGGAGGGACGAGCAGTACTTC. This encodes CASTQVIWRDEQYF.

This clonotype was recorded a few times. This CDR3 is CASSHLTSRDTDTQYF. CDR3 in DNA: TGCGCCAGCAGCCATTTGACTAGCAGAGACACAGATACGCAGTATTTT. The chain carries TRBV5-1 and TRBJ2-3; 7 nucleotides align to TRBD2. V lost 4 bases, J lost 2 bases, and 10 bases stayed unmatched. The germline V gene encodes CDR1 SGHRS and CDR2 YFSETQ. CDR3 length equals 16 residues.

V is TRBV7-9 and J is TRBJ2-1; 8 bases match TRBD1. The CDR3 extends over 16 amino acids. V was clipped by 5 bases and J by 8 bases; unmatched bases: 14. The germline V gene has CDR1 SEHNR and CDR2 FQNEAQ (reference sequence). DNA of the CDR3: TGTGCCAGCAGCCACCCGGACAGGGTCCTCTGGGATGAGCAGTTCTTC. It yields the protein CASSHPDRVLWDEQFF. Drawing the rest from reference TRBV7-9 and TRBJ2-1, the complete variable domain is DTGVSQNPRHKITKRGQNVTFRCDPISEHNRLYWYRQTLGQGPEFLTYFQNEAQLEKSRLLSDRFSAERPKGSFSTLEIQRTEQGDSAMYLCASSHPDRVLWDEQFFGPGTRLTVL.

This clonotype showed up just a few times. The chain carries TRBV19 and TRBJ1-2; D is uncertain. Germline V gene lookup returns CDR1 LNHDA and CDR2 SQIVND (reference sequence). The V end lost 7 bases, the J end lost 5 bases, and 14 bases lay between the germline ends. The CDR3 is made up of 13 amino acids. The CDR3 DNA reads as TGTGCCAGTATCGGGCTGACTGGGTATGGCTACACCTTC. Its translation is CASIGLTGYGYTF.

This chain uses TRBV7-9 with TRBJ2-7; the D is unclear. V was clipped by 5 bases and J by 0 bases, with 8 bases between them. The germline V gene has CDR1 SEHNR and CDR2 FQNEAQ (reference sequence). The CDR3 totals 13 residues. The CDR3 loop reads CASSMQISYEQYF. The CDR3 nucleotides are TGTGCCAGCAGCATGCAGATCTCCTACGAGCAGTACTTC.

This clonotype has ten or more counts. This chain connects TRBV12-3 or TRBV12-4 to TRBJ1-2; 9 positions match TRBD1. Trimming removed 5 bases from V and 8 bases from J; junction bases left unmatched: 0. The CDR3 length is 11 residues. The CDR3 DNA is TGTGCCAGCAGTGGGACAGGGGGCTACACCTTC. Protein: CASSGTGGYTF.

The gene calls are TRBV29-1 and TRBJ1-1; 7 nucleotides match TRBD1. This CDR3 comprises 12 residues. Germline V lookup: CDR1 SQVTM, CDR2 ANQGSEA. The V gene end was trimmed by 3 bases and the J gene end by 5 bases; junction bases not matched to a gene: 3. The CDR3 bases are TGCAGCGTTGAGACAGGGATAACTGAAGCTTTCTTT. Its protein is CSVETGITEAFF.

This clonotype was seen only a few times. The CDR3 spells CASSLRTGTSTDTQYF. The CDR3 DNA follows: TGTGCCAGCAGCCTCAGGACAGGAACTAGCACAGATACGCAGTATTTT. The J gene is TRBJ2-3, the V gene TRBV7-6, with 7 bases aligning to TRBD1. Trimming removed 5 bases from V and 0 bases from J; junction bases left unmatched: 8. Germline CDR1 is SGHVS and CDR2 is FNYEAQ. The CDR3 contains 16 residues.

This clonotype was recorded a few times. This sequence joins TRBV20-1 and TRBJ1-6; D is undetermined. V lost 0 bases and J 0 bases, leaving 6 bases between the germline ends. The CDR3 length is 15 residues. Germline-derived CDR1 and CDR2 are DFQATT and SNEGSKA (reference sequence). The CDR3 nucleotides read TGCAGTGCTAGAGATGGTAGCTCCTATAATTCACCCCTCCACTTT. Protein product: CSARDGSSYNSPLHF.

This clonotype was picked up a small number of times. DNA of the CDR3: TGTGCCAGCAGTTTTCTAGGGCCCTTGGACAATGAGCAGTTCTTC. Encoded protein: CASSFLGPLDNEQFF. The rearrangement joins TRBV12-3 or TRBV12-4 to TRBJ2-1; no reliable D call. The length of the CDR3 is 15 residues. Deletions cut 3 bases from V and 5 bases from J, with 14 bases between.

This clonotype showed up many times. The V and J genes are TRBV12-3 or TRBV12-4 and TRBJ1-1; no clear D. The CDR3 covers 13 residues. The V end was cut by 3 bases, the J end by 1 base, with 6 bases between. For the CDR3, the DNA is TGTGCCAGCAGTTTCGCGGGGAACACTGAAGCTTTCTTT. Its protein product is CASSFAGNTEAFF.

This clonotype was observed a handful of times. The chain uses TRBV4-1 and TRBJ2-5, with D possibly TRBD2 on 5 matching bases. Germline values: CDR1 MGHRA, CDR2 YSYEKL. This CDR3 is built from 13 residues. V was cut by 0 bases and J by 4 bases, with 6 bases left in between. CDR3 region: CASSQEGGETQYF. CDR3 sequence (DNA): TGCGCCAGCAGCCAAGAAGGAGGAGAGACCCAGTACTTC.

This clonotype was seen more than once but under ten times. This sequence joins TRBV5-1 and TRBJ2-2, with TRBD1 matching over 9 bases. This CDR3 has 16 residues. CDR1 and CDR2 from the germline V gene are SGHRS and YFSETQ. The V gene end was trimmed by 1 base and the J gene end by 3 bases; junction bases not matched to a gene: 4. The DNA for the CDR3 is TGCGCCAGCAGCTTGATTGGACAGGGGCACACCGGGGAGCTGTTTTTT. Translation: CASSLIGQGHTGELFF.

This clonotype was counted ten times or more. The chain uses TRBV12-3 or TRBV12-4 and TRBJ2-7, with D possibly TRBD2 on 6 matching bases. The CDR3 sequence is 18 residues long. Trimming removed 5 bases at V and 0 bases at J, with 23 bases between. Written as DNA, the CDR3 is TGTGCCAGCAGTCCCGGGATCGTTGGGGGGAGAACCTCCTACGAGCAGTACTTC. Protein sequence: CASSPGIVGGRTSYEQYF.

This clonotype has only a few counts. V usage is TRBV9 and J usage is TRBJ2-2, with 7 bases lining up with TRBD1. J was trimmed by 3 bases and V by 6 bases; bases with no gene match: 8. This CDR3 has 15 residues. CDR1 and CDR2 from the germline V gene are SGDLS and YYNGEE. The CDR3 DNA sequence: TGTGCCAGCAAGAAGGCAGGGGGATACACCGGGGAGCTGTTTTTT. Residues: CASKKAGGYTGELFF.

This clonotype was seen only a few times. V gene TRBV20-1 combines with J gene TRBJ2-4; 7 bases are a match to TRBD1. The CDR3 is 15 amino acids. Germline CDR1 reads DFQATT; CDR2 reads SNEGSKA (reference sequence). V was clipped by 6 bases and J by 0 bases; unmatched bases: 8. CDR3 coding DNA: TGCAGTGCAGGGGGACAGAGCCTAGCCAAAAACATTCAGTACTTC. Translating it yields CSAGGQSLAKNIQYF.

The J gene is TRBJ2-1, the V gene TRBV20-1; 7 bases map to TRBD1. This CDR3 has 13 residues. V gave up 6 bases and J gave up 7 bases; unmatched junction bases: 9. The V gene's germline CDR1 is DFQATT and CDR2 SNEGSKA (reference sequence). This chain's CDR3 is CSASRGQPNEQFF. Here the CDR3 DNA reads TGCAGTGCCAGCCGGGGACAGCCAAATGAGCAGTTCTTC.

In its sample, this clonotype was seen many times. The chain uses TRBV19 and TRBJ2-7, with D maybe TRBD1 (6 bases). The CDR3 spans 13 residues. The V end was cut by 1 base, the J end by 3 bases, with 7 bases between. CDR1 LNHDA and CDR2 SQIVND come from the germline V gene (reference sequence). The CDR3 loop is CASSIGTDYEQYF. The CDR3 bases are TGTGCCAGTAGTATAGGGACAGACTACGAGCAGTACTTC.

This clonotype occurred a few times. The chain recombines TRBV20-1 with TRBJ2-7; maybe TRBD1 (6 bases). The CDR3 is 16 residues long. Trimming took 0 bases from V and 4 from J, leaving 19 bases between them. Germline loops: CDR1 DFQATT, CDR2 SNEGSKA (reference sequence). CDR3 DNA sequence: TGCAGTGCTAGAGATCAGGACAGCCTTCGAGCGTACGAGCAGTACTTC. Translating it yields CSARDQDSLRAYEQYF.

This clonotype was recorded at least ten times. The chain couples TRBV20-1 to TRBJ2-4; 9 nucleotides agree with TRBD2. Germline V CDR1 and CDR2: DFQATT, SNEGSKA (reference sequence). J was trimmed by 6 bases and V by 0 bases; bases with no gene match: 6. CDR3 length: 15 amino acids. CDR3 nucleotide sequence: TGCAGTGCTAGAGATCCCGGGACTAGCTCAAACATTCAGTACTTC. The encoded protein is CSARDPGTSSNIQYF.